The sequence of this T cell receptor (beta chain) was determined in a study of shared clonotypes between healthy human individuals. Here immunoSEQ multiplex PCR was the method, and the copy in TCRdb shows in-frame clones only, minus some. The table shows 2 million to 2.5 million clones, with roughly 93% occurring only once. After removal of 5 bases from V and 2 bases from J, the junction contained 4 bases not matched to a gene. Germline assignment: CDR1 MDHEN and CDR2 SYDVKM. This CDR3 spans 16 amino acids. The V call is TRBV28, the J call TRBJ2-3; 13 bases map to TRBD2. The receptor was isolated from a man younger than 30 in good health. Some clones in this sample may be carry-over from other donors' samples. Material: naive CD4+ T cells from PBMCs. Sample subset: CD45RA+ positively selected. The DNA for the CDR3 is TGTGCCAGCAGTAGGGGACTAGCGGGATTCACAGATACGCAGTATTTT. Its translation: CASSRGLAGFTDTQYF.